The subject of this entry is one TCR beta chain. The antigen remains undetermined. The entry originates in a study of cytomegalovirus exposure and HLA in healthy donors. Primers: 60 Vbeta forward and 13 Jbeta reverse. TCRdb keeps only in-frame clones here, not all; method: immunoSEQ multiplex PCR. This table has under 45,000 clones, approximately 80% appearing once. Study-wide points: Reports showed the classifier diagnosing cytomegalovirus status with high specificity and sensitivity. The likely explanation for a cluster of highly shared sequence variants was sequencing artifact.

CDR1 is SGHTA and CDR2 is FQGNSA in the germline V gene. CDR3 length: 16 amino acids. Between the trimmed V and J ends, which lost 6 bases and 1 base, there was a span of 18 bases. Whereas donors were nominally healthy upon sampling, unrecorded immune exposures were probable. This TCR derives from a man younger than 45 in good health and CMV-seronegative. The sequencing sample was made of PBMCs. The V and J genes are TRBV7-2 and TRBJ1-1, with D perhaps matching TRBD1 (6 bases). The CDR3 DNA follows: TGTGCCAGCAGTCGGACATGGGGGGGCCAGAACACTGAAGCTTTCTTT. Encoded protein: CASSRTWGGQNTEAFF.